These 5 T cell receptor beta chains were all obtained from the same sample, sequenced in a study of T cell responses to AZD1222 COVID-19 vaccine. Only in-frame clones appear in the TCRdb table, and some are missing; sequencing was by immunoSEQ multiplex PCR. Of about 120,000 clones in the sample, approximately 88% were seen once. This specimen was peripheral blood, taken on day 0 of AZD1222 vaccination. Source of these receptors: an adult in good health.

The chain links TRBV2 to TRBJ1-1; D is undetermined. There are 15 residues in the CDR3. Trimming pared 4 bases from V and 0 bases from J, leaving 12 bases between. Germline loops: CDR1 SNHLY, CDR2 FYNNEI. CDR3 in DNA: TGTGCCAGCAGTGGGGGAACCTACTTGAACACTGAAGCTTTCTTT. Translating it yields CASSGGTYLNTEAFF. The variable domain in full, with the rest retrieved from reference TRBV2 and TRBJ1-1, is EPEVTQTPSHQVTQMGQEVILRCVPISNHLYFYWYRQILGQKVEFLVSFYNNEISEKSEIFDDQFSVERPDGSNFTLKIRSTKLEDSAMYFCASSGGTYLNTEAFFGQGTRLTVV.

The chain couples TRBV10-1 to TRBJ1-2; D possibly corresponds to TRBD1 (5 bases). The V end was cut by 2 bases, the J end by 8 bases, with 12 bases between. CDR3 size: 13 residues. Germline-derived CDR1 and CDR2 are WNHNN and SYGVQD (reference sequence). This CDR3 reads CASSEAGTRGYTF. For the CDR3, the DNA is TGCGCCAGCAGTGAGGCCGGGACGCGGGGCTACACCTTC.

The genes are TRBV5-4 and TRBJ1-5, with TRBD1 identical over 7 bases. CDR1 is SGHNT and CDR2 is YYREEE in the germline V gene (reference sequence). This CDR3 comprises 14 residues. The V and J ends lost 3 bases and 7 bases, in that order; junction bases with no gene match: 7. Here the CDR3 DNA reads TGTGCCAGCAGCTCACAGGGGCAGGGGCAGCCCCAGCATTTT. Its protein is CASSSQGQGQPQHF.

V gene TRBV27 combines with J gene TRBJ2-7; D ambiguous. CDR1 and CDR2 (germline): MNHEY, SMNVEV (reference sequence). V was clipped by 4 bases and J by 2 bases, with 15 bases between them. This CDR3 is built from 15 residues. CDR3 sequence (DNA): TGTGCCAGCAGTTGGACGGCGGTCGGCACCTACGAGCAGTACTTC. It yields the protein CASSWTAVGTYEQYF.

In this sample, this clone turned up once. V and J are TRBV12-3 or TRBV12-4 and TRBJ2-7; D gene ambiguous. The CDR3 runs 13 residues. Trimming pared 3 bases from V and 3 bases from J, leaving 9 bases between. CDR3 in DNA: TGTGCCAGCAGTTTTACTCCGGACTACGAGCAGTACTTC. Translating gives CASSFTPDYEQYF.